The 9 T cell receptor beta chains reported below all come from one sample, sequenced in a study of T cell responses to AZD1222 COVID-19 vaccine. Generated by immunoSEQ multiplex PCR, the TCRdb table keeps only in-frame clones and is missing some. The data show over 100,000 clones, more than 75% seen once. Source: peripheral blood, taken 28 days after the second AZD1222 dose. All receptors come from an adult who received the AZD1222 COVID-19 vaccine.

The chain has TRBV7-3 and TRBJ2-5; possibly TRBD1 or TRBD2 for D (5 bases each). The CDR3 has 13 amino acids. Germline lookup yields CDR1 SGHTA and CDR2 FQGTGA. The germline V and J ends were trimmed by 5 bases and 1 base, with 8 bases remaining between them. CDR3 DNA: TGTGCCAGCAGCCGGGGCCTCCAAGAGACCCAGTACTTC. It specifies CASSRGLQETQYF.

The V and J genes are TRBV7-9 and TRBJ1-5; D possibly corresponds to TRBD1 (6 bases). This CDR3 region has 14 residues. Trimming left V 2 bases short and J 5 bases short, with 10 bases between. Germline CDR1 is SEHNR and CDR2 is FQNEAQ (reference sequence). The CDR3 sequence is CASSLSQGDQPQHF. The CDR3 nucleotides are TGTGCCAGCAGCTTATCACAGGGCGATCAGCCCCAGCATTTT. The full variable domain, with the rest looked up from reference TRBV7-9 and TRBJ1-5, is DTGVSQNPRHKITKRGQNVTFRCDPISEHNRLYWYRQTLGQGPEFLTYFQNEAQLEKSRLLSDRFSAERPKGSFSTLEIQRTEQGDSAMYLCASSLSQGDQPQHFGDGTRLSIL.

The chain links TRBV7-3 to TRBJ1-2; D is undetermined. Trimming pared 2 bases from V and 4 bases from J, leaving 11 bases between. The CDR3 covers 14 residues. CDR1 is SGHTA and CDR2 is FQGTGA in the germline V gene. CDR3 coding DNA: TGTGCCAGCAGCTTACTGAGGCGACCCTATGGCTACACCTTC. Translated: CASSLLRRPYGYTF.

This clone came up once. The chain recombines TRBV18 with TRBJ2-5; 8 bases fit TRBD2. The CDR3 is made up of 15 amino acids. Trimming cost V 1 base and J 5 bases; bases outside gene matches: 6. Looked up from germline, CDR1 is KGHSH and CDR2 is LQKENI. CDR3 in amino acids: CASSPRRGAPETQYF. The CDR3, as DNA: TGTGCCAGCTCACCACGGCGGGGGGCCCCGGAGACCCAGTACTTC.

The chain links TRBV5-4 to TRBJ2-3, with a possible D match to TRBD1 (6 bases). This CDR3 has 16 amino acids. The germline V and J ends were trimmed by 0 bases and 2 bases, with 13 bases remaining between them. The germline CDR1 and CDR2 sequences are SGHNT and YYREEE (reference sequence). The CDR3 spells CASSLGGTHYTDTQYF. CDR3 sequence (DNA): TGTGCCAGCAGCTTGGGAGGGACACACTACACAGATACGCAGTATTTT.

The CDR3 nucleotides read TGTGCCAGCAGCTCCTCAGGGAATCAACCTGTAGAAGCTTTCTTT. Amino acid sequence: CASSSSGNQPVEAFF. The rearrangement joins TRBV9 to TRBJ1-1, with a tentative D call TRBD1 (5 bases). V was cut by 4 bases and J by 8 bases, with 21 bases left in between. The CDR3 totals 15 residues. In germline, CDR1 is SGDLS, CDR2 YYNGEE. Combining the CDR3 with reference TRBV9 and TRBJ1-1 gives the whole variable domain DSGVTQTPKHLITATGQRVTLRCSPRSGDLSVYWYQQSLDQGLQFLIQYYNGEERAKGNILERFSAQQFPDLHSELNLSSLELGDSALYFCASSSSGNQPVEAFFGQGTRLTVV.

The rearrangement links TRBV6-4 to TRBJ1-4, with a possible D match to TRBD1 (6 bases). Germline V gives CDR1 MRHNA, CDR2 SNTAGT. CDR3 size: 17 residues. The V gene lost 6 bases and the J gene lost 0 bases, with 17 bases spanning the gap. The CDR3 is CASSPRGMGATNEKLFF. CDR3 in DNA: TGTGCCAGCAGCCCGAGGGGGATGGGTGCAACTAATGAAAAACTGTTTTTT.

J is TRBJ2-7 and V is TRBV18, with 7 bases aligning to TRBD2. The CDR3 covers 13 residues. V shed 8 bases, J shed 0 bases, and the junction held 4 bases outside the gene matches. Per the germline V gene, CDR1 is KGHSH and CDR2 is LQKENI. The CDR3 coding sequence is TGTGCCAGCCACGGGGGGAGCTCCTACGAGCAGTACTTC. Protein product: CASHGGSSYEQYF.

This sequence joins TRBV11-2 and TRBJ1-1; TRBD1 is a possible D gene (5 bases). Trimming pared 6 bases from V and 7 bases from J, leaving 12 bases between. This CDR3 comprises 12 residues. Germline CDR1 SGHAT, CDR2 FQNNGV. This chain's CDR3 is CASSRLGLEAFF. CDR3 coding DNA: TGTGCCAGCAGTCGTTTGGGGCTTGAAGCTTTCTTT.